This T cell receptor beta chain was identified during a study of patients and donors after allogeneic stem cell transplantation. In its sample, this clonotype was seen a few times. After removal of 4 bases from V and 9 bases from J, the junction contained 5 bases not matched to a gene. Germline V lookup: CDR1 DFQATT, CDR2 SNEGSKA (reference sequence). The CDR3 is 12 residues long. In TCRdb, the RT-PCR reads were re-called with MiXCR into one record per CDR3 protein. This sample has about 960,000 distinct CDR3 sequences, with approximately 19% found just once. Specimen: blood, either unsorted or a sorted T cell fraction (not recorded which). This chain connects TRBV20-1 to TRBJ2-1, with 8 nucleotides matching TRBD2. The origin of this receptor is a human donor who was either an allogeneic HSCT recipient or a stem cell or donor lymphocyte infusion donor (not recorded which). It is not recorded whose cells these are; they may come from a transplant donor. The CDR3 coding sequence is TGCAGTGCTAAGAGCGGGAGTACTGAGCAGTTCTTC. It codes for CSAKSGSTEQFF.